This passage covers 6 T cell receptor beta chains from one sample sequenced in a study of siplizumab effects on memory and regulatory T cells. The assay was immunoSEQ multiplex PCR, and TCRdb's table has in-frame clones only and misses some. The table includes some 63,000 clones, around 96% detected once. The source material was naive CD8+ T cells sorted from blood. The receptor set was obtained from a human donor in good health.

V is TRBV7-9 and J is TRBJ2-5, with 7 bases lining up with TRBD1. J was trimmed by 4 bases and V by 5 bases; bases with no gene match: 7. Germline CDR1 and CDR2: SEHNR and FQNEAQ (reference sequence). This CDR3 has 14 residues. The chain's CDR3 is CASSTRTGPETQYF. The CDR3 coding sequence is TGTGCCAGCAGCACCCGGACAGGTCCAGAGACCCAGTACTTC.

The V call is TRBV4-2, the J call TRBJ2-3; D might be TRBD2 (7 bases). V lost 1 base and J lost 0, with 14 bases in between. The CDR3 length is 17 residues. The germline V gene has CDR1 LGHNA and CDR2 YNFKEQ. CDR3 DNA: TGTGCCAGCAGCCAAGTCCGGGCGGGGGCAAGCACAGATACGCAGTATTTT. Its protein is CASSQVRAGASTDTQYF.

The count of this clone is one. The chain links TRBV27 to TRBJ1-1, with 7 bases identical to TRBD1. V lost 6 bases to trimming and J lost 2 bases; unmatched junction nucleotides: 6. The CDR3 has 14 amino acids. Germline values: CDR1 MNHEY, CDR2 SMNVEV (reference sequence). The CDR3 reads CASRSTGENTEAFF. DNA of the CDR3: TGTGCCAGCAGATCTACAGGGGAAAACACTGAAGCTTTCTTT.

This clone has a single count. The chain has TRBV10-2 and TRBJ2-7, with a weak D call TRBD1 (6 bases). Germline CDR1 reads WSHSY; CDR2 reads SAAADI. CDR3 length: 12 amino acids. V lost 4 bases and J lost 5, with 9 bases in between. As DNA, the CDR3 is TGCGCCAGCAGTGCACAGGGTCACGAGCAGTACTTC. As protein: CASSAQGHEQYF.

The chain joins TRBV11-2 to TRBJ2-5; tentatively, D is TRBD2 (6 bases). The CDR3 spans 14 residues. V was clipped by 3 bases and J by 0 bases, with 8 bases between them. Germline V CDR1 and CDR2: SGHAT, FQNNGV. The chain's CDR3 is CASSFRDYQETQYF. The CDR3 DNA follows: TGTGCCAGCAGCTTCCGGGACTACCAAGAGACCCAGTACTTC.

This chain uses TRBV9 with TRBJ2-2; D is perhaps TRBD2 (6 bases). Deletions cut 6 bases from V and 5 bases from J, with 11 bases between. The CDR3 is made up of 13 amino acids. Germline values: CDR1 SGDLS, CDR2 YYNGEE. CDR3 coding DNA: TGTGCCAGCACCGGAGGGGCTACCGGGGAGCTGTTTTTT. Translated, it gives CASTGGATGELFF.